Listed below are T cell receptor beta chains from one sample, sequenced in a study of cytomegalovirus exposure and HLA in healthy donors. Clones were sequenced by immunoSEQ multiplex PCR, and TCRdb holds only the in-frame ones, with some missing. The sample carries 150,000 to 200,000 clones, roughly four fifths recorded once. The sample was PBMCs. The origin of the receptors is a young woman in good health and CMV-seronegative. CDR3s include the opening cysteine and the closing phenylalanine or tryptophan. The D gene is left open where the match is weak. Only some rows state a clone size, as once, few, many or a class for expanded clones.

j_call | d_call | clone_size | v_call | cdr3_aa | cdr3_nt
TRBJ1-6 | . | . | TRBV27 | CASSPYPRNSPLHF | TGTGCCAGCAGTCCGTATCCGAGGAATTCACCCCTCCACTTT
TRBJ2-5 | . | . | TRBV21-1 | CASELPCPGTGKETQYF | TGTGCCAGCGAATTGCCGTGCCCCGGGACAGGGAAAGAGACCCAGTACTTC
TRBJ2-1 | TRBD1 | . | TRBV2 | CASIPGQGAYNEQFF | TGTGCCAGCATCCCGGGACAGGGGGCCTACAATGAGCAGTTCTTC
TRBJ2-5 | . | . | TRBV10-2 | CASSDRGGAQETQYF | TGCGCCAGCAGTGACAGGGGCGGTGCACAAGAGACCCAGTACTTC
TRBJ2-3 | TRBD2 | . | TRBV7-9 | CASSLLSGGGTDTQYF | TGTGCCAGCAGCTTATTGTCCGGCGGGGGTACAGATACGCAGTATTTT
TRBJ2-7 | TRBD1 | . | TRBV7-3 | CASSLRTGGSYEQYF | TGTGCCAGCAGCTTAAGGACAGGGGGTTCCTACGAGCAGTACTTC
TRBJ1-6 | TRBD1 | . | TRBV27 | CASSGQGSPNSPLHF | TGTGCCAGCAGTGGACAGGGATCCCCTAATTCACCCCTCCACTTT
TRBJ2-5 | TRBD1 | . | TRBV9 | CASSVGQDYQETQYF | TGTGCCAGCAGCGTGGGACAGGATTACCAGGAGACCCAGTACTTC
TRBJ1-1 | . | . | TRBV18 | CASSPGESEAFF | TGTGCCAGCTCACCAGGAGAAAGTGAAGCTTTCTTT
TRBJ2-7 | TRBD1 | . | TRBV5-1 | CASSDRGPHYEQYF | TGCGCCAGCAGCGACAGGGGGCCCCACTACGAGCAGTACTTC
TRBJ2-1 | . | once | TRBV6-4 | CASSDSGEADEQFF | TGTGCCAGCAGTGACTCAGGCGAAGCGGATGAGCAGTTCTTC
TRBJ2-7 | TRBD2 | . | TRBV5-6 | CASSFTGLAGGNEQYF | TGTGCCAGCAGCTTTACCGGACTAGCGGGAGGTAACGAGCAGTACTTC
TRBJ2-1 | . | . | TRBV28 | CASSLFQGNYEQFF | TGTGCCAGCAGTTTATTTCAGGGTAACTATGAGCAGTTCTTC
TRBJ1-3 | . | . | TRBV2 | CASSVYFVGGTGNTIYF | TGTGCCAGCAGTGTTTACTTCGTGGGAGGGACTGGAAACACCATATATTTT
TRBJ2-1 | . | . | TRBV5-6 | CASSFQGGSYNEQFF | TGTGCCAGCAGCTTTCAGGGTGGCTCCTACAATGAGCAGTTCTTC
TRBJ2-6 | . | . | TRBV5-5 | CASSFQGGANVLTF | TGTGCCAGCAGCTTTCAGGGTGGGGCCAACGTCCTGACTTTC
TRBJ1-5 | . | once | TRBV4-1 | CASSQVSSGLDQPQHF | TGCGCCAGCAGCCAAGTTAGTTCAGGCCTTGATCAGCCCCAGCATTTT
TRBJ1-2 | TRBD1 | once | TRBV19 | CASSPGQGWGYSYTF | TGTGCCAGTAGTCCGGGACAGGGGTGGGGCTATAGCTACACCTTC
TRBJ1-3 | . | . | TRBV5-6 | CASSRVNSGNTIYF | TGTGCCAGCAGCAGAGTTAACTCTGGAAACACCATATATTTT
TRBJ2-2 | . | . | TRBV10-3 | CAISEFEGSAGELFF | TGTGCCATCAGTGAGTTCGAGGGATCCGCCGGGGAGCTGTTTTTT
TRBJ2-1 | TRBD2 | . | TRBV6-1 | CASSVRTSGRAYNEQFF | TGTGCCAGCAGTGTCCGGACTAGCGGGAGGGCTTACAATGAGCAGTTCTTC
TRBJ1-1 | . | . | TRBV9 | CASSLTENTEAFF | TGTGCCAGCAGCCTCACAGAGAACACTGAAGCTTTCTTT
TRBJ1-1 | . | few | TRBV18 | CASSRLGRVGTEAFF | TGTGCCAGCTCACGACTTGGGAGGGTTGGCACTGAAGCTTTCTTT
TRBJ2-1 | . | . | TRBV5-4 | CASSRTTYNEQFF | TGTGCCAGCAGTCGGACAACCTACAATGAGCAGTTCTTC
TRBJ1-2 | . | . | TRBV6-5 | CASSRTANYGYTF | TGTGCCAGCTCAAGGACAGCTAACTATGGCTACACCTTC
TRBJ2-7 | TRBD1 | once | TRBV9 | CASSATTGGGHEQYF | TGTGCCAGCAGCGCGACTACAGGGGGCGGCCACGAGCAGTACTTC
TRBJ2-2 | . | . | TRBV7-3 | CASSPRDYTGELFF | TGTGCCAGCAGCCCCCGGGACTACACCGGGGAGCTGTTTTTT
TRBJ1-5 | . | . | TRBV28 | CASSNPGGNQPQHF | TGTGCCAGTTCTAACCCCGGTGGCAATCAGCCCCAGCATTTT
TRBJ1-2 | TRBD1 | . | TRBV7-9 | CSSSWPDRGPHKDYGYTF | TGTTCCAGCAGCTGGCCGGACAGGGGGCCCCACAAAGACTATGGCTACACCTTC
TRBJ1-2 | . | . | TRBV18 | CASSPTRDNYGYTF | TGTGCCAGCTCACCAACGAGAGATAACTATGGCTACACCTTC
TRBJ2-6 | TRBD1 | . | TRBV5-1 | CASSLKNRGPGANVLTF | TGCGCCAGCAGCTTAAAGAACAGGGGGCCTGGGGCCAACGTCCTGACTTTC
TRBJ1-5 | TRBD1 | . | TRBV7-2 | CASSKGQGQGQPQHF | TGTGCCAGCAGCAAGGGACAGGGCCAAGGTCAGCCCCAGCATTTT
TRBJ2-1 | . | . | TRBV10-1 | CASSEAEATYNEQFF | TGCGCCAGCAGTGAAGCGGAGGCTACCTACAATGAGCAGTTCTTC
TRBJ1-1 | . | . | TRBV30 | CAWSDRESTEAFF | TGTGCCTGGAGTGACCGAGAGTCCACTGAAGCTTTCTTT
TRBJ1-2 | TRBD1 | . | TRBV5-1 | CASSRYGQAQGGSDGYTF | TGCGCCAGCAGCAGGTATGGACAGGCGCAAGGCGGTTCGGATGGCTACACCTTC
TRBJ2-4 | . | . | TRBV6-5 | CASRDSSKNIQYF | TGTGCCAGCAGGGACAGCAGCAAAAACATTCAGTACTTC
TRBJ2-2 | . | . | TRBV2 | CASSARDTTGELFF | TGTGCCAGCAGTGCCCGGGATACAACCGGGGAGCTGTTTTTT
TRBJ1-6 | . | . | TRBV9 | CASSPRGDSPLHF | TGTGCCAGCAGCCCCCGGGGTGACTCACCCCTCCACTTT
TRBJ1-1 | . | . | TRBV5-5 | CASSLEVFGTEAFF | TGTGCCAGCAGCTTGGAGGTCTTCGGGACTGAAGCTTTCTTT
TRBJ1-5 | TRBD1 | . | TRBV12-5 | CASGLQSTGVQPQHF | TGTGCTAGTGGCCTACAATCGACAGGGGTCCAGCCCCAGCATTTT
TRBJ2-5 | . | . | TRBV18 | CASSLTGTPVETQYF | TGTGCCAGCTCACTGACCGGGACACCAGTCGAGACCCAGTACTTC
TRBJ1-1 | . | . | TRBV4-1 | CASSQDWRPRVNTEAFF | TGCGCCAGCAGCCAAGATTGGCGTCCCAGGGTGAACACTGAAGCTTTCTTT
TRBJ1-2 | TRBD1 | . | TRBV7-3 | CASSPDGTGLFGYTF | TGTGCCAGCAGCCCCGACGGGACAGGGTTGTTTGGCTACACCTTC
TRBJ2-3 | TRBD2 | . | TRBV28 | CASSLGRGGTSTDTQYF | TGTGCCAGCAGTTTAGGACGGGGGGGAACTAGCACAGATACGCAGTATTTT
TRBJ2-5 | . | . | TRBV5-6 | CASSQRRGRETQYF | TGTGCCAGCAGCCAGAGGAGGGGTCGAGAGACCCAGTACTTC
TRBJ2-1 | TRBD2 | . | TRBV7-3 | CASSELAGGFNEQFF | TGTGCCAGCAGCGAGCTAGCGGGAGGGTTCAATGAGCAGTTCTTC
TRBJ2-3 | . | . | TRBV5-1 | CASSQSTDTQYF | TGCGCCAGCAGCCAGAGCACAGATACGCAGTATTTT
TRBJ1-3 | . | . | TRBV27 | CASSLWAGFDTIYF | TGTGCCAGCAGTTTATGGGCAGGGTTTGACACCATATATTTT
TRBJ2-7 | . | . | TRBV4-1 | CASSKPDRSVEQYF | TGCGCCAGCAGCAAGCCCGACAGATCCGTCGAGCAGTACTTC
TRBJ1-2 | . | . | TRBV28 | CASSFGGSISYTF | TGTGCCAGCAGTTTCGGGGGTTCTATAAGCTACACCTTC